Listed here are 4 T cell receptor beta chains from one sample, sequenced in a study of cytomegalovirus exposure and HLA in healthy donors. This table comes from immunoSEQ multiplex PCR, and its TCRdb copy is limited to in-frame clones, with some not included. This table has about 350,000 clones, about nine tenths appearing once. The source material was PBMCs. These receptors originate from a woman aged 25 to 45 in good health and CMV-seropositive.

This chain uses TRBV25-1 with TRBJ2-3, with 8 bases matching TRBD2. Germline V gene sequence: CDR1 MGHDK, CDR2 SYGVNS. Losses at the gene ends were 5 bases for V and 6 bases for J; bases not matched to a gene: 7. This CDR3 is built from 14 residues. CDR3 in amino acids: CASSSGGAIDTQYF. Here the CDR3 DNA reads TGTGCCAGCAGTAGCGGGGGCGCCATCGATACGCAGTATTTT.

The chain recombines TRBV7-8 with TRBJ2-7; TRBD2 agrees at 8 bases. V trimming: 2 bases; J trimming: 3 bases; junction bases outside the gene matches: 9. Germline lookup yields CDR1 SGHVS and CDR2 FQNEAQ. This CDR3 has 16 amino acids. CDR3 in amino acids: CASSLWLLAENYEQYF. CDR3 coding DNA: TGTGCCAGCAGCTTATGGTTACTAGCGGAAAACTACGAGCAGTACTTC.

The chain has TRBV11-2 and TRBJ1-2, with 8 bases matching TRBD1. This CDR3 is built from 16 residues. V dropped 4 bases and J dropped 2; count of bases not matched to a gene: 9. Germline V gene sequence: CDR1 SGHAT, CDR2 FQNNGV. For the CDR3, the DNA is TGTGCCAGCAGCTCCACCCGCGGGGACAGGAACTATGGCTACACCTTC. Translation: CASSSTRGDRNYGYTF.

The rearrangement uses TRBV7-2 and TRBJ2-5; D might be TRBD2 (5 bases). Trimming removed 5 bases from V and 4 bases from J, with 14 bases in between. The CDR3 loop spans 14 amino acids. Germline V gene lookup returns CDR1 SGHTA and CDR2 FQGNSA. This CDR3 is CASSPRGSGETQYF. In DNA form, the CDR3 reads TGTGCCAGCAGCCCTAGAGGGTCCGGAGAGACCCAGTACTTC.